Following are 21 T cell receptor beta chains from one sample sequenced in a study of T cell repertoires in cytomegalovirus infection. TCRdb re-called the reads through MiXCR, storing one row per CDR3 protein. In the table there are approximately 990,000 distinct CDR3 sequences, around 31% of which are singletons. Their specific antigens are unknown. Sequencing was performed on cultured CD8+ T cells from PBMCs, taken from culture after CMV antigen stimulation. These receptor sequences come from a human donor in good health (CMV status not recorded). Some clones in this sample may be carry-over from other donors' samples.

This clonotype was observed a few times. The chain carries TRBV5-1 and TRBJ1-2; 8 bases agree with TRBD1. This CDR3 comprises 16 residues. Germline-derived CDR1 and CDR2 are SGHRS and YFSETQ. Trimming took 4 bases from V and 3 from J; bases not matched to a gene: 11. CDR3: CASSLTGAYSDYGYTF. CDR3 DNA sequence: TGCGCCAGCAGCCTGACAGGGGCTTACTCAGACTATGGCTACACCTTC.

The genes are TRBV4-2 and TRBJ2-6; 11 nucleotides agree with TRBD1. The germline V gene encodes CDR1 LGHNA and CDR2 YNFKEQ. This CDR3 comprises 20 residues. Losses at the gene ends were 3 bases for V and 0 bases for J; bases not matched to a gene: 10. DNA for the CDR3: TGTGCCAGCAGCCATGGGACAGGGGGTTGGATGGACTCTGGGGCCAACGTCCTGACTTTC. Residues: CASSHGTGGWMDSGANVLTF.

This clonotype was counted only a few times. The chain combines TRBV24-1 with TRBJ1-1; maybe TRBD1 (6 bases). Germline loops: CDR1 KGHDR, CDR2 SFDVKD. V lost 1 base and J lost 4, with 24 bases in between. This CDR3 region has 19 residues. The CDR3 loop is CATSDLDLFFGGWITEAFF. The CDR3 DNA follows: TGTGCCACCAGTGATTTAGATTTGTTTTTCGGGGGCTGGATCACTGAAGCTTTCTTT.

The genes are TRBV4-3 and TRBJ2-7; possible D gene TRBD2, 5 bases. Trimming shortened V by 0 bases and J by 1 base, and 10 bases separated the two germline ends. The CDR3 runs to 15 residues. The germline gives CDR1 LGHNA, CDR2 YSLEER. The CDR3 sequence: CASSQDAAVSYEQYV. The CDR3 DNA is TGCGCCAGCAGCCAAGATGCAGCGGTTTCCTACGAGCAGTACGTC.

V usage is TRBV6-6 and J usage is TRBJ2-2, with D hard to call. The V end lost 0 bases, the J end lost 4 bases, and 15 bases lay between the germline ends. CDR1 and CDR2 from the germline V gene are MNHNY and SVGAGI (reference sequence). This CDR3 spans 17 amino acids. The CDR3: CASSYSSGPSFTGELFF. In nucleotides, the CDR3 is TGTGCCAGCAGTTACTCGAGTGGACCATCGTTCACCGGGGAGCTGTTTTTT.

CDR3 sequence: CASSLLDSAPYEQYF. CDR3 DNA sequence: TGTGCCAGCAGTTTATTAGACAGCGCGCCTTACGAGCAGTACTTC. V and J are TRBV27 and TRBJ2-7, with D possibly being TRBD1 (5 bases). The CDR3 is 15 amino acids. The V gene lost 1 base and the J gene lost 4 bases, with 14 bases spanning the gap. Germline loops: CDR1 MNHEY, CDR2 SMNVEV (reference sequence).

The CDR3 sequence is CASSDLFGQMGYTF. The CDR3 region has the DNA TGTGCCAGCAGTGATCTTTTCGGCCAAATGGGCTACACCTTC. The chain joins TRBV25-1 to TRBJ1-2; D unresolved. V dropped 3 bases and J dropped 8 bases, with 16 bases sitting between them. Germline CDR1 is MGHDK and CDR2 is SYGVNS. The CDR3 contains 14 residues.

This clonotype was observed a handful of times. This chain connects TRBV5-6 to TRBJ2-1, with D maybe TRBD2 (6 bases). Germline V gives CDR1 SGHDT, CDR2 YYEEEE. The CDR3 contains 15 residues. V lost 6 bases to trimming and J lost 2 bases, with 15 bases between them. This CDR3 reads CASIVTGVAYNEQFF. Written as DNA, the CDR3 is TGTGCCAGCATCGTGACGGGGGTGGCCTACAATGAGCAGTTCTTC.

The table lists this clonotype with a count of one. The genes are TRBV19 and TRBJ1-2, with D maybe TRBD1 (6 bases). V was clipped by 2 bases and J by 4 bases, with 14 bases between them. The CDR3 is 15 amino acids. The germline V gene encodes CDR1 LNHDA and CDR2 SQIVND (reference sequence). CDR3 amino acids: CASSIPQWGAYGYTF. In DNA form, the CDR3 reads TGTGCCAGTAGTATACCTCAATGGGGGGCCTATGGCTACACCTTC.

CDR3 loop: CASSLFLSGSGTGFDYGYTF. CDR3 bases: TGTGCCAGCAGCTTATTTCTCAGTGGCTCCGGGACAGGGTTTGACTATGGCTACACCTTC. V usage is TRBV7-8 and J usage is TRBJ1-2; 9 bases are a match to TRBD1. CDR1 SGHVS and CDR2 FQNEAQ come from the germline V gene. CDR3 length: 20 residues. The V and J ends lost 2 bases and 3 bases, in that order; junction bases with no gene match: 19.

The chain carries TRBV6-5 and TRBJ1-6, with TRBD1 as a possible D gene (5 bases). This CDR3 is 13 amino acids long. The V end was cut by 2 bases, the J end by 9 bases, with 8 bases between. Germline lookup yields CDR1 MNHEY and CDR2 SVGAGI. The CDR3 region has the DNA TGTGCCAGCAGTTACGGGGCTGTTTCACCCCTCCACTTT. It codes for CASSYGAVSPLHF.

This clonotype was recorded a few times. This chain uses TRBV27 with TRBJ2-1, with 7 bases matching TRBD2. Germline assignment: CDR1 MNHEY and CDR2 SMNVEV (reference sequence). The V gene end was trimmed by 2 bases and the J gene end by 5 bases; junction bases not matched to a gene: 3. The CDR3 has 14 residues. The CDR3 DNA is TGTGCCAGCAGTTTAAGCGGGACGAACAATGAGCAGTTCTTC. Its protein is CASSLSGTNNEQFF.

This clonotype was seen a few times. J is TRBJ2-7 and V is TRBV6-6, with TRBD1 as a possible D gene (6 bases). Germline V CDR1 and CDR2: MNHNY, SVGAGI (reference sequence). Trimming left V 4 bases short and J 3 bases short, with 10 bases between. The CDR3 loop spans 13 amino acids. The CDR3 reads CASSWDTSYEQYV. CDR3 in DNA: TGTGCCAGCAGTTGGGACACAAGCTACGAGCAGTACGTC.

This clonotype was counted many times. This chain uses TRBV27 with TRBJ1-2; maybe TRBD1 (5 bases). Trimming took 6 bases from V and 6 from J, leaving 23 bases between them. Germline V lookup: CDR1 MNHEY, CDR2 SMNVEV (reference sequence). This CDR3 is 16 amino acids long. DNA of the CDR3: TGTGCCAGCAGCGGAGCGCTGGGACGGCGATTCGATGGCTACACCTTC. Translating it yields CASSGALGRRFDGYTF.

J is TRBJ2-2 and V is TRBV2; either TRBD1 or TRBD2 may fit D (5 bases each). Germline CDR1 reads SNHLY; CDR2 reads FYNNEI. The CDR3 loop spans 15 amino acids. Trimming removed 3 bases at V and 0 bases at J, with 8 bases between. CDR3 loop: CASSEWGSNTGELFF. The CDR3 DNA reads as TGTGCCAGCAGTGAGTGGGGGTCGAACACCGGGGAGCTGTTTTTT.

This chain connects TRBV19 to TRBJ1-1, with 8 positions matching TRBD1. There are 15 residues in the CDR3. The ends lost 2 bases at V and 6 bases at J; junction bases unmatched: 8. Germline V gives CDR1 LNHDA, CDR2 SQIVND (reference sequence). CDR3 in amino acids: CASSINRGFTPEAFF. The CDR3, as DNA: TGTGCCAGTAGTATAAACAGGGGGTTTACCCCTGAAGCTTTCTTT.

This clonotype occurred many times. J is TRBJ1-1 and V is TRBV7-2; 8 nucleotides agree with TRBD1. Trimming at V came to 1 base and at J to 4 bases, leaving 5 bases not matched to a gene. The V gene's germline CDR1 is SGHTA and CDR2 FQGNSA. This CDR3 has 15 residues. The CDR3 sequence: CASSLGRTGITEAFF. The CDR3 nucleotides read TGTGCCAGCAGCTTAGGACGGACAGGGATCACTGAAGCTTTCTTT.

The CDR3 DNA reads TGTGCCAGCAGATTGAACAGGATTAATGGCTACACCTTC. Amino acid sequence: CASRLNRINGYTF. The rearrangement links TRBV5-4 to TRBJ1-2, with D possibly being TRBD1 (5 bases). V was shortened by 5 bases and J by 6 bases, with 14 bases between the two germline ends. This CDR3 region has 13 residues. CDR1 is SGHNT and CDR2 is YYREEE in the germline V gene (reference sequence).

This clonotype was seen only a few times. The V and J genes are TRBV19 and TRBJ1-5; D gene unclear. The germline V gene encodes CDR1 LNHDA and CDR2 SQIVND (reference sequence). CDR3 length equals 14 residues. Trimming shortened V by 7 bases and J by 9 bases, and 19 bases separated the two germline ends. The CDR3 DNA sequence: TGTGCCAGTACCGGGAAACTCTCGCCCCGGCCCCAGCATTTT. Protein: CASTGKLSPRPQHF.

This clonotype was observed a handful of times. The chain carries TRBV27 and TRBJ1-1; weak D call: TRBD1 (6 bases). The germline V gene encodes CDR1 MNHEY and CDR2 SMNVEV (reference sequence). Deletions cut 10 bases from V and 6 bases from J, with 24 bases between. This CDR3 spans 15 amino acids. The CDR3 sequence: CATQDGGGGRAEAFF. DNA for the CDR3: TGTGCCACCCAGGATGGCGGGGGCGGAAGAGCTGAAGCTTTCTTT.

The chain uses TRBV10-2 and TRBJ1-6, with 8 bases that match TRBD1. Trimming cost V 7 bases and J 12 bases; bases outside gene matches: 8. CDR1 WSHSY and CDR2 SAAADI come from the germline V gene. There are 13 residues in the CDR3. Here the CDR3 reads CASMGDRGVPLHF. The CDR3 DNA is TGCGCCAGCATGGGTGACAGGGGAGTACCCCTCCACTTT.